The T cell receptor (beta chain) described here comes from a study of response to subunit inactivated influenza vaccine (dated by TCRdb to the late 2010s). The study in broad terms: The study used deep quantitative T cell receptor repertoire profiling to track responses to a trivalent subunit inactivated influenza vaccine. What the research found in general, with its limitations: The authors suggested that each seasonal influenza vaccination may recruit only a limited number of new T cells.

Trimming accounts for 6 bases at V and 5 bases at J, while the number of junction bases matched to no gene is 9. Inclusive of the bounding cysteine and phenylalanine, the CDR3 is 14 residues long. Kept here is only the CDR3 DNA, which spans 42 bases and is read in frame from base 1. Reading the germline V gene gives CDR1 MNHEY and CDR2 SVGEGT. Library creation used RT-PCR. TCRdb shows the sequencer as Illumina HiSeq 2500. The public reads were run again by TCRdb, first through fastp at Q25 and then through MiXCR, and only productive beta chains were kept. Identical CDR3 proteins give one entry, which carries the most common genes and DNA. This sample comprises about 570,000 distinct CDR3 sequences, approximately 10% of them detected only once. The top ten clonotypes cover more than 9.5% of the sample. In regard to this clonotype: This receptor's antigen is unknown. Nothing much larger sits one base from this clone, and base qualities are not available.

The sample was also reused in another study, on T cells expressing NK-cell markers. Drawing on the second study: TCR beta cDNA libraries were prepared using 5'RACE template switching, which introduced a universal primer site and unique molecular identifiers. Fewer than ten donors provided sorted CD3+CD56+NKG2C+, CD3+CD56+NKG2C- and CD3+CD56-NKG2C+ T-cell subsets, whose TCR beta-chain repertoires were profiled. Seven of the eight sequenced donors were HCMV-seropositive and one was HCMV-seronegative. In several experiments an anti-gammadeltaTCR antibody was added to restrict sorting to alphabetaTCR-expressing T cells. In six donors, the dominant CD3+CD56+NKG2C+ clonotypes were found to rank among the top 10 CD8+ clonotypes and to make up about 1.0-7.0% of CD8+ T cells. Those dominant clonotypes were again the most abundant among CD3+CD56-NKG2C+ cells in a few donors, at roughly 28.3-60.1%. It remained unclear whether the expanded NKG2C-expressing T cell clones were specific for HCMV antigens. The study sequenced eight donors, all healthy volunteers chosen at random: three men and five women. A commercial ELISA kit detecting HCMV-specific IgG in serum was used to determine HCMV serostatus. Peripheral blood mononuclear cells were isolated from blood by Ficoll density gradient centrifugation. For over five donors, bulk peripheral blood T-cell repertoires were additionally sequenced from unsorted PBMC. cDNA synthesis was primed from the TCR beta constant segment, followed by two successive PCR amplification steps. Illumina HiSeq 2000/2500, MiSeq or NextSeq was used to sequence libraries as 2 x 150 bp reads. MIGEC handled demultiplexing of the reads and grouping by UMI, while MiTCR was used to assemble and quantify clonotypes. To exclude erroneous sequences, only TCR cDNA sequences supported by at least two reads were retained. The tcR package was used for downstream repertoire analysis, and clonotypes were matched across fractions by CDR3 nucleotide sequence plus V segment. Antigen specificity was annotated against VDJdb with VDJmatch, allowing one amino acid substitution in CDR3.

The sequence came from a man aged 50 to 59 who received an inactivated influenza vaccine. Donor details come from another sample of the same person, matched by shared clones. The material was PBMCs from blood, obtained on the day of vaccination. Recombination linked TRBV6-2 or TRBV6-3 to TRBJ2-5, with 7 bases matching TRBD2. CDR3 sequence: CASRDSGPRETQYF. The bases are TGTGCCAGCAGAGATAGCGGGCCCCGGGAGACCCAGTACTTC.